These 14 T cell receptor beta chains came from one sample sequenced in a study of T cells after yellow fever vaccination. TCRdb called the 5' RACE reads again in MiXCR, with one record for every CDR3 protein. The data contain under 250,000 distinct CDR3 sequences, 6.9% of them seen just once; the ten biggest clones take up roughly 0.86%. The specimen comprised CD4+ T cells sorted from PBMCs, sampled 15 days after the yellow fever booster vaccination. The receptors were sampled from a young man who received the YFV17D yellow fever vaccine.

The chain links TRBV2 to TRBJ2-5; D is uncertain. Trimming shortened V by 4 bases and J by 3 bases, and 9 bases separated the two germline ends. The germline gives CDR1 SNHLY, CDR2 FYNNEI. CDR3 length: 13 residues. The CDR3 loop is CASSVRAEETQYF. The CDR3 DNA follows: TGTGCCAGCAGTGTCCGGGCAGAAGAGACCCAGTACTTC.

This clonotype was recorded a few times. The J gene is TRBJ2-2, the V gene TRBV4-2; D is ambiguous. CDR1 is LGHNA, CDR2 YNFKEQ, per germline. The V and J ends lost 4 bases and 0 bases respectively, with 12 bases between them. The CDR3 loop spans 16 amino acids. The CDR3 reads CASSPALPTNTGELFF. The CDR3 DNA reads TGTGCCAGCAGCCCCGCACTCCCGACGAACACCGGGGAGCTGTTTTTT.

This clonotype was seen repeatedly, ten times or more. This sequence joins TRBV29-1 and TRBJ2-2; D is perhaps TRBD2 (6 bases). The V and J ends lost 7 bases and 2 bases respectively, with 14 bases between them. Germline assignment: CDR1 SQVTM and CDR2 ANQGSEA. The CDR3 runs to 14 residues. The CDR3 coding sequence is TGCAGCGCGACCGGGACTTCTAACACCGGGGAGCTGTTTTTT. Its translation is CSATGTSNTGELFF.

This clonotype was seen many times. The chain recombines TRBV25-1 with TRBJ2-1; the match to TRBD2 covers 8 bases. The germline gives CDR1 MGHDK, CDR2 SYGVNS. J lost 0 bases, V lost 7 bases, and 23 bases had no gene match. The CDR3 totals 21 residues. The CDR3 here is CASTEGVGSSGKPSSYNEQFF. CDR3 DNA sequence: TGTGCCAGCACCGAAGGTGTCGGGAGTAGCGGGAAACCGAGCTCCTACAATGAGCAGTTCTTC.

A remark on this clonotype: Germline is not matched at one junction end, which may reflect a read error. J is TRBJ1-1 and V is TRBV27, with 7 bases matching TRBD1. The CDR3 is 14 residues long. Germline V gene sequence: CDR1 MNHEY, CDR2 SMNVEV (reference sequence). The CDR3 reads CASSPSTGNTEVFF. The CDR3 bases are TGTGCCAGCAGTCCCTCGACAGGGAACACTGAAGTTTTCTTT.

There are many counts of this clonotype. CDR3 residues: CSARDRQLAGGGLEQYF. CDR3 nucleotides: TGCAGTGCTAGAGATCGGCAACTAGCGGGAGGCGGTCTCGAGCAGTACTTC. The chain employs TRBV20-1 and TRBJ2-7; 12 bases are a match to TRBD2. The ends lost 0 bases at V and 6 bases at J; junction bases unmatched: 12. The germline CDR1 and CDR2 sequences are DFQATT and SNEGSKA (reference sequence). This CDR3 contains 17 residues.

This clonotype occurred many times. The CDR3 loop reads CASSPDMGGYTF. CDR3 bases: TGTGCCAGCAGCCCCGACATGGGGGGCTACACCTTC. The V call is TRBV7-2, the J call TRBJ1-2, with unresolved D. The V end was cut by 5 bases, the J end by 8 bases, with 12 bases between. This CDR3 has 12 residues. CDR1 and CDR2 (germline): SGHTA, FQGNSA.

This sequence joins TRBV7-9 and TRBJ1-2, with TRBD1 as a possible D gene (5 bases). Per the germline V gene, CDR1 is SEHNR and CDR2 is FQNEAQ (reference sequence). The V gene lost 5 bases and the J gene lost 3 bases, with 16 bases spanning the gap. CDR3 size: 15 residues. The CDR3 coding sequence is TGTGCCAGCAGCCGAGCGACCCCGGGGGACTATGGCTACACCTTC. As protein: CASSRATPGDYGYTF.

This clonotype was counted only a few times. V and J are TRBV30 and TRBJ2-1, with a possible D match to TRBD2 (6 bases). This CDR3 spans 15 amino acids. Between the trimmed V and J ends, which lost 0 bases and 4 bases, there was a span of 13 bases. Germline V CDR1 and CDR2: GTSNPN, SVGIG (reference sequence). CDR3 protein: CAWSVGTLLYNEQFF. The CDR3 nucleotides read TGTGCCTGGAGTGTAGGGACTCTTTTATACAATGAGCAGTTCTTC.

As DNA, the CDR3 is TGCAGTGCTAGAGTGAGAGACAGGGTTTATGGCTACACCTTC. As protein: CSARVRDRVYGYTF. The chain is built from TRBV20-1 and TRBJ1-2, with 7 bases that match TRBD1. Germline V lookup: CDR1 DFQATT, CDR2 SNEGSKA (reference sequence). CDR3 length: 14 amino acids. With 1 base clipped from V and 5 bases from J, the junction kept 7 bases outside the gene matches.

The V gene is TRBV6-1, the J gene TRBJ1-5; D possibly corresponds to TRBD1 (6 bases). The germline V and J ends were trimmed by 6 bases and 1 base, with 16 bases remaining between them. This CDR3 has 16 residues. The germline V gene has CDR1 MNHNS and CDR2 SASEGT. CDR3 residues: CASRDTGSGSNQPQHF. As DNA, the CDR3 is TGTGCCAGCAGGGACACAGGGAGCGGGAGCAATCAGCCCCAGCATTTT.

This clonotype showed up just a few times. The chain joins TRBV29-1 to TRBJ2-7; D is tentatively TRBD1 or TRBD2 (5 bases each). This CDR3 has 12 amino acids. Germline V gene data show CDR1 as SQVTM and CDR2 as ANQGSEA. V dropped 4 bases and J dropped 5 bases, with 12 bases sitting between them. The CDR3 DNA reads TGCAGCGTTGCTTGGGGACGGGACGAGCAGTACTTC. Encoded protein: CSVAWGRDEQYF.

This chain joins TRBV30 and TRBJ1-5; perhaps TRBD1 as D (5 bases). In germline, CDR1 is GTSNPN, CDR2 SVGIG (reference sequence). The CDR3 totals 13 residues. The V end lost 0 bases, the J end lost 7 bases, and 10 bases lay between the germline ends. This CDR3 reads CAWSVTGAQPQHF. CDR3 DNA: TGTGCCTGGAGTGTAACAGGAGCACAGCCCCAGCATTTT.

This clonotype was seen many times. The chain carries TRBV15 and TRBJ1-3; D is unresolved. This CDR3 has 15 residues. Germline-derived CDR1 and CDR2 are LNHNV and YYDKDF (reference sequence). V gave up 4 bases and J gave up 2 bases, with 12 bases separating them. This CDR3 is CATSNIDIPGNTIYF. The CDR3, as DNA: TGTGCCACCAGCAATATCGACATACCTGGAAACACCATATATTTT.